This TCR beta chain was found in a study of CD8 T cells in ankylosing spondylitis. TCRdb reanalysed the 5' RACE reads using MiXCR and keeps one entry per CDR3 protein. Of 350,000 to 400,000 distinct CDR3 sequences in the sample, 20% are singletons; the top ten hold around 13%. The length of the CDR3 is 14 residues. With 6 bases removed from V and 2 bases from J, the gap between germline ends came to 14 bases. Germline loops: CDR1 SEHNR, CDR2 FQNEAQ (reference sequence). Sequencing input: blood, either unsorted or a sorted T cell fraction (not recorded which). This sequence was found in a male donor with ankylosing spondylitis or in good health (not recorded which). This rearrangement joins TRBV7-9 to TRBJ2-7, with D perhaps matching TRBD1 or TRBD2 (5 bases each). The CDR3 is CASSTYGAPYEQYF. CDR3 bases: TGTGCCAGCAGTACCTACGGGGCCCCCTACGAGCAGTACTTC.